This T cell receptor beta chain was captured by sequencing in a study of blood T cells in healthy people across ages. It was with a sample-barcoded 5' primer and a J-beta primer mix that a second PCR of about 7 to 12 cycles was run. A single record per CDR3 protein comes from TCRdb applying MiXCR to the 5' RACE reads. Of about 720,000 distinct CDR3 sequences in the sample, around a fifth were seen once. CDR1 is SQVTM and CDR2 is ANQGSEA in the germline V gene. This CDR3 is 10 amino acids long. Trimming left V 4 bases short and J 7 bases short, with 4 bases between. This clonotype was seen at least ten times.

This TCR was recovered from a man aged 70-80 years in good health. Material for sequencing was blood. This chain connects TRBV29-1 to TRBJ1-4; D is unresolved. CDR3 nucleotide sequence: TGCAGCGTTGGCGGTGAAAAACTGTTTTTT. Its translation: CSVGGEKLFF.